The 26 T cell receptor beta chains given below trace back to one sample, sequenced in a study of shared clonotypes between healthy human individuals. Terminally differentiated effector memory CD45RA+ cells were excluded from the naive CD8 cells, which were CD45RO-negative and positively selected for CCR7. Only in-frame clones appear in the TCRdb table, and some are missing; sequencing was by immunoSEQ multiplex PCR. The table has 2 million or so clones, approximately 94% seen once. Sequencing was carried out using naive CD8+ T cells sorted from blood. The receptor source for this set is a man younger than 30 in good health.

A single count supports this clone. This rearrangement joins TRBV7-9 to TRBJ2-5; D is undetermined. Trimming took off 6 bases at V and 3 bases at J, with 8 bases between the two ends. Germline assignment: CDR1 SEHNR and CDR2 FQNEAQ (reference sequence). The CDR3 is 12 amino acids. CDR3 DNA: TGTGCCAGCAGTACAATTGAAGAGACCCAGTACTTC. Its translation is CASSTIEETQYF.

This clone appeared a single time. The chain recombines TRBV27 with TRBJ2-7; D may correspond to TRBD1 or TRBD2 (5 bases each). V lost 2 bases to trimming and J lost 3 bases, with 14 bases between them. This CDR3 has 15 residues. Per germline, CDR1 MNHEY and CDR2 SMNVEV (reference sequence). CDR3 sequence: CASSLLKWDGYEQYF. For the CDR3, the DNA is TGTGCCAGCAGTTTACTGAAATGGGACGGCTACGAGCAGTACTTC.

The chain couples TRBV4-2 to TRBJ1-2; weak D call: TRBD1 (5 bases). The V end lost 3 bases, the J end lost 4 bases, and 15 bases lay between the germline ends. Germline V CDR1 and CDR2: LGHNA, YNFKEQ. The CDR3 is made up of 15 amino acids. The CDR3 sequence is CASSQGEGGGYGYTF. CDR3 bases: TGTGCCAGCAGCCAGGGGGAAGGCGGAGGCTATGGCTACACCTTC.

J is TRBJ2-7 and V is TRBV7-9; perhaps D is TRBD1 or TRBD2 (5 bases each). The V end lost 0 bases, the J end lost 3 bases, and 12 bases lay between the germline ends. Looked up from germline, CDR1 is SEHNR and CDR2 is FQNEAQ (reference sequence). This CDR3 region has 15 residues. Here the CDR3 DNA reads TGTGCCAGCAGCTTAGCGGGCTTGGGGGACTACGAGCAGTACTTC. Amino acid sequence: CASSLAGLGDYEQYF.

The rearrangement links TRBV2 to TRBJ2-7, with D possibly TRBD1 on 5 matching bases. CDR3 length: 13 residues. The germline V gene encodes CDR1 SNHLY and CDR2 FYNNEI. Trimming cost V 6 bases and J 3 bases, with 12 bases left between them. This CDR3 is CASSHPRGYEQYF. The CDR3 nucleotides read TGTGCCAGCAGCCACCCTAGGGGCTACGAGCAGTACTTC.

The rearrangement joins TRBV27 to TRBJ2-1; TRBD2 aligns across 13 bases. CDR3 length: 15 amino acids. The germline CDR1 and CDR2 sequences are MNHEY and SMNVEV (reference sequence). Losses at the gene ends were 3 bases for V and 7 bases for J; bases not matched to a gene: 3. CDR3 DNA: TGTGCCAGCAGTTTGTCGGGACTAGCGGGAAATGAGCAGTTCTTC. Amino acids: CASSLSGLAGNEQFF.

The chain links TRBV2 to TRBJ1-2; the match to TRBD1 covers 9 bases. The CDR3 extends over 17 amino acids. The germline V gene has CDR1 SNHLY and CDR2 FYNNEI. The V segment lost 2 bases and the J segment 5 bases; nucleotides outside the gene matches: 12. CDR3 coding DNA: TGTGCCAGCAGTGAATCCAGACAGGGGGATGGAAGGTATGGCTACACCTTC. Its protein is CASSESRQGDGRYGYTF.

As to this clone: This sample includes further DNA sequences coding for the same CDR3. The genes are TRBV9 and TRBJ1-1; D is unclear. CDR3 length: 13 residues. V was cut by 4 bases and J by 0 bases, with 7 bases left in between. In germline, CDR1 is SGDLS, CDR2 YYNGEE. As DNA, the CDR3 is TGTGCCAGCAGCTCAGGTCTGAACACTGAAGCTTTCTTT. Its translation is CASSSGLNTEAFF.

The V and J genes are TRBV4-3 and TRBJ2-5; 7 bases map to TRBD2. Trimming at V came to 3 bases and at J to 5 bases, leaving 12 bases not matched to a gene. Germline V gene sequence: CDR1 LGHNA, CDR2 YSLEER. This CDR3 spans 16 amino acids. In DNA form, the CDR3 reads TGCGCCAGCAGCCAGGATCAAATAGGTAGCGGGGAGACCCAGTACTTC. This sequence encodes CASSQDQIGSGETQYF.

The chain recombines TRBV30 with TRBJ2-2; TRBD1 might be the D (5 bases). Germline values: CDR1 GTSNPN, CDR2 SVGIG (reference sequence). The CDR3 is 14 residues long. The germline V and J ends were trimmed by 0 bases and 3 bases, with 8 bases remaining between them. The CDR3 loop reads CAWSVPRDTGELFF. CDR3 DNA sequence: TGTGCCTGGAGTGTACCCAGGGACACCGGGGAGCTGTTTTTT.

The V and J genes are TRBV5-4 and TRBJ2-7, with a weak D call TRBD2 (6 bases). Between the trimmed V and J ends, which lost 0 bases and 0 bases, there was a span of 10 bases. Germline CDR1 SGHNT, CDR2 YYREEE (reference sequence). The CDR3 sequence is 15 residues long. CDR3 region: CASSLVSGGSYEQYF. Here the CDR3 DNA reads TGTGCCAGCAGCTTGGTTAGCGGAGGCTCCTACGAGCAGTACTTC. Full variable domain (outside the CDR3, taken from reference TRBV5-4 and TRBJ2-7): ETGVTQSPTHLIKTRGQQVTLRCSSQSGHNTVSWYQQALGQGPQFIFQYYREEENGRGNFPPRFSGLQFPNYSSELNVNALELDDSALYLCASSLVSGGSYEQYFGPGTRLTVT.

The CDR3, as DNA: TGTGCCAGTAGTTCCTCGGGCTTCGTCATGGGAGAAAGCAATGAGCAGTTCTTC. Amino acids: CASSSSGFVMGESNEQFF. V and J are TRBV19 and TRBJ2-1, with D tentatively TRBD2 (5 bases). The CDR3 is 18 amino acids. CDR1 LNHDA and CDR2 SQIVND come from the germline V gene (reference sequence). V lost 5 bases and J 6 bases, leaving 26 bases between the germline ends.

Here the CDR3 reads CASLSVGNTEAFF. DNA for the CDR3: TGTGCCAGCCTTTCCGTAGGGAACACTGAAGCTTTCTTT. This sequence joins TRBV28 and TRBJ1-1; the D is unclear. CDR3 length: 13 residues. Trimming shortened V by 8 bases and J by 1 base, and 11 bases separated the two germline ends. Germline CDR1 and CDR2: MDHEN and SYDVKM.

This sequence joins TRBV9 and TRBJ2-2; the match to TRBD2 covers 7 bases. Germline V CDR1 and CDR2: SGDLS, YYNGEE. V lost 4 bases and J lost 4; bases outside the gene matches: 7. The CDR3 extends over 15 amino acids. The CDR3 DNA is TGTGCCAGCAGCTCTTGGGGAGGGGCCACCGGGGAGCTGTTTTTT. This gives the protein CASSSWGGATGELFF. Combining the CDR3 with reference TRBV9 and TRBJ2-2 gives the whole variable domain DSGVTQTPKHLITATGQRVTLRCSPRSGDLSVYWYQQSLDQGLQFLIQYYNGEERAKGNILERFSAQQFPDLHSELNLSSLELGDSALYFCASSSWGGATGELFFGEGSRLTVL.

The chain carries TRBV9 and TRBJ2-2; 8 positions agree with TRBD1. Germline V gene sequence: CDR1 SGDLS, CDR2 YYNGEE. CDR3 length equals 16 residues. V lost 4 bases, J lost 3 bases, and 8 bases stayed unmatched. The CDR3 coding sequence is TGTGCCAGCAGCACCCGACAGGGGATAGACACCGGGGAGCTGTTTTTT. Translation gives CASSTRQGIDTGELFF.

The chain is built from TRBV5-1 and TRBJ2-7, with 8 bases matching TRBD2. V lost 4 bases, J lost 0 bases, and 3 bases stayed unmatched. The germline CDR1 and CDR2 sequences are SGHRS and YFSETQ. This CDR3 contains 14 residues. Here the CDR3 DNA reads TGCGCCAGCAGCGAGAGCGGGGGCTCCTACGAGCAGTACTTC. Amino acid sequence: CASSESGGSYEQYF.

The gene calls are TRBV27 and TRBJ2-1; D gene unclear. Germline V gene lookup returns CDR1 MNHEY and CDR2 SMNVEV (reference sequence). The CDR3 runs to 13 residues. Trimming stripped 4 bases from V and 4 bases from J, with 8 bases between. The CDR3 bases are TGTGCCAGCAGTTCCTCAAATTACAATGAGCAGTTCTTC. Its translation: CASSSSNYNEQFF.

The rearrangement joins TRBV27 to TRBJ2-3, with TRBD2 matching over 10 bases. Germline V gives CDR1 MNHEY, CDR2 SMNVEV (reference sequence). This CDR3 comprises 14 residues. The ends lost 6 bases at V and 6 bases at J; junction bases unmatched: 6. This CDR3 is CASSASGGDDTQYF. The CDR3 nucleotides are TGTGCCAGCAGCGCTAGCGGGGGAGACGATACGCAGTATTTT.

This rearrangement joins TRBV27 to TRBJ1-2; D call uncertain. Trimming took 5 bases from V and 4 from J, leaving 11 bases between them. This CDR3 contains 13 residues. Germline CDR1 and CDR2: MNHEY and SMNVEV (reference sequence). The CDR3 nucleotides read TGTGCCAGCAGTCTGACCCCATTCTATGGCTACACCTTC. Translation: CASSLTPFYGYTF.

The chain combines TRBV19 with TRBJ2-7; 12 bases are a match to TRBD2. The CDR3 consists of 15 residues. Germline CDR1 is LNHDA and CDR2 is SQIVND (reference sequence). J was trimmed by 6 bases and V by 6 bases; bases with no gene match: 9. The CDR3 spells CASSITLAGGSEQYF. DNA for the CDR3: TGTGCCAGTAGCATAACACTAGCGGGAGGTTCCGAGCAGTACTTC.

In this sample, this clone turned up a few times. The same CDR3 can be traced to other DNA sequences in this sample. The J gene is TRBJ2-7, the V gene TRBV6-1, with D perhaps TRBD1 or TRBD2 (6 bases each). Germline CDR1 and CDR2: MNHNS and SASEGT. The CDR3 loop spans 13 amino acids. Trimming took 2 bases from V and 2 from J, leaving 7 bases between them. The CDR3 here is CASSERGPYEQYF. DNA of the CDR3: TGTGCCAGCAGTGAACGGGGGCCCTACGAGCAGTACTTC.

This clone turned up a few times. Other DNA sequences in the sample encode the same CDR3. The chain joins TRBV7-2 to TRBJ1-5, with D perhaps matching TRBD1 (5 bases). V lost 3 bases, J lost 4 bases, and 7 bases lay in between. Germline loops: CDR1 SGHTA, CDR2 FQGNSA. This CDR3 region has 13 residues. CDR3 protein: CASSFGGNQPQHF. Here the CDR3 DNA reads TGTGCCAGCAGCTTCGGGGGGAATCAGCCCCAGCATTTT.

On this clone itself: Different DNA sequences within this sample yield the same CDR3. The chain couples TRBV27 to TRBJ2-2; a weak D match, TRBD2 (6 bases). CDR1 MNHEY and CDR2 SMNVEV come from the germline V gene (reference sequence). With 4 bases removed from V and 3 bases from J, the gap between germline ends came to 6 bases. This CDR3 spans 13 amino acids. CDR3 in amino acids: CASSWRDTGELFF. CDR3 DNA: TGTGCCAGCAGTTGGAGGGACACCGGGGAGCTGTTTTTT.

The chain uses TRBV19 and TRBJ2-7, with D possibly matching TRBD1 (6 bases). Germline V gives CDR1 LNHDA, CDR2 SQIVND (reference sequence). Between the trimmed V and J ends, which lost 4 bases and 4 bases, there was a span of 17 bases. The CDR3 spans 15 residues. The CDR3 DNA sequence: TGTGCCAGTAGTACCCCATCCAGGGGCGTATACGAGCAGTACTTC. Translation gives CASSTPSRGVYEQYF.

The chain employs TRBV5-6 and TRBJ2-7, with D possibly TRBD2 on 5 matching bases. The CDR3 has 12 residues. CDR1 SGHDT and CDR2 YYEEEE come from the germline V gene. Between the trimmed V and J ends, which lost 0 bases and 6 bases, there was a span of 7 bases. The chain's CDR3 is CASSLGESEQYF. CDR3 nucleotide sequence: TGTGCCAGCAGCTTGGGGGAGTCCGAGCAGTACTTC.

J is TRBJ2-1 and V is TRBV6-5; TRBD2 might be the D (6 bases). With 4 bases removed from V and 7 bases from J, the gap between germline ends came to 14 bases. The CDR3 length is 14 residues. Germline lookup yields CDR1 MNHEY and CDR2 SVGAGI. The CDR3 reads CASSSPGVLNEQFF. CDR3 in DNA: TGTGCCAGCAGTTCCCCGGGGGTCCTGAATGAGCAGTTCTTC.